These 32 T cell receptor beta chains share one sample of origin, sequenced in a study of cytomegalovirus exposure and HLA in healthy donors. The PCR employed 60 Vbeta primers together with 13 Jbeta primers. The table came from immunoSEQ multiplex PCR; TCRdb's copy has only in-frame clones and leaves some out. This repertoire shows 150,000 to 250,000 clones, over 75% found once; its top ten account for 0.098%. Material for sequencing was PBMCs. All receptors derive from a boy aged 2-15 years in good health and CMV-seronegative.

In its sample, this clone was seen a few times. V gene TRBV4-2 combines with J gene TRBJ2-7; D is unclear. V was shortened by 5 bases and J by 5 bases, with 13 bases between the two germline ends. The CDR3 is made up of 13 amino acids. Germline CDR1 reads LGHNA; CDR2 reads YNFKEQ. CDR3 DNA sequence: TGTGCCAGCAGCGTCAGTAACCCCCACGAGCAGTACTTC. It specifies CASSVSNPHEQYF.

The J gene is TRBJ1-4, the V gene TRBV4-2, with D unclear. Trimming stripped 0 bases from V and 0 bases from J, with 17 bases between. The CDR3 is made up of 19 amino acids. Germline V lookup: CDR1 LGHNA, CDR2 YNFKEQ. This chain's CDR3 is CASSQDRVFTSATNEKLFF. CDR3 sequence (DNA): TGTGCCAGCAGCCAAGATCGGGTATTTACCAGTGCAACTAATGAAAAACTGTTTTTT.

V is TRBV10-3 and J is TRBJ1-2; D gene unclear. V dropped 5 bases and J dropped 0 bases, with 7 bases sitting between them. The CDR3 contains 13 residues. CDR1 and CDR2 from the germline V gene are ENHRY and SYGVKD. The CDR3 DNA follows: TGTGCCATCAGTTCAGGTGCTAACTATGGCTACACCTTC. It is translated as CAISSGANYGYTF.

CDR3 protein: CASSEGLANTGELFF. DNA for the CDR3: TGTGCCAGCAGTGAAGGACTAGCCAACACCGGGGAGCTGTTTTTT. The rearrangement links TRBV6-1 to TRBJ2-2, with 7 bases matching TRBD2. V lost 1 base to trimming and J lost 2 bases; unmatched junction nucleotides: 1. Germline assignment: CDR1 MNHNS and CDR2 SASEGT. The CDR3 runs to 15 residues.

CDR3: CAWTDRNTEAFF. Written as DNA, the CDR3 is TGTGCCTGGACGGACAGGAACACTGAAGCTTTCTTT. J is TRBJ1-1 and V is TRBV30, with D possibly TRBD1 on 6 matching bases. CDR3 length: 12 amino acids. V was trimmed by 4 bases and J by 1 base, leaving 7 bases between them. CDR1 is GTSNPN, CDR2 SVGIG, per germline (reference sequence).

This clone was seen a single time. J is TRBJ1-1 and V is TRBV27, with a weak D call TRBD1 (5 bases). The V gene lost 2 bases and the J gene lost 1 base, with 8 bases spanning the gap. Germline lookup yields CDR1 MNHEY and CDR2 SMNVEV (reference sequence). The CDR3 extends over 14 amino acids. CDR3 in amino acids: CASSLHTGNTEAFF. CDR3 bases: TGTGCCAGCAGTTTACACACAGGGAACACTGAAGCTTTCTTT.

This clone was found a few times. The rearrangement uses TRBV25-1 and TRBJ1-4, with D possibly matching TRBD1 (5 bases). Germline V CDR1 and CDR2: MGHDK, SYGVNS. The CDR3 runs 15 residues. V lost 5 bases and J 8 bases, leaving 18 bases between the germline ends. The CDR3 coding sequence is TGTGCCAGCAGTCCACAGGCACACCTTAGAGAAAAACTGTTTTTT. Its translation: CASSPQAHLREKLFF.

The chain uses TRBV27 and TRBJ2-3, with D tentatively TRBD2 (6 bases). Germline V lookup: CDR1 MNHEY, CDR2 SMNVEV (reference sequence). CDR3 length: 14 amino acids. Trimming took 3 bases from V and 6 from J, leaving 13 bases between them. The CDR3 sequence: CASSFGTDGDTQYF. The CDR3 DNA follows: TGTGCCAGCAGTTTCGGGACTGATGGGGATACGCAGTATTTT.

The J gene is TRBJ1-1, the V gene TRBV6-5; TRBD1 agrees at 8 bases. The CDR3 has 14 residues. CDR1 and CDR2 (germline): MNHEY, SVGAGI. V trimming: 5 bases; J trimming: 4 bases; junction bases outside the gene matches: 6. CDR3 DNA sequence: TGTGCCAGCAGTCTCCGGACAGGGATCACTGAAGCTTTCTTT. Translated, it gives CASSLRTGITEAFF.

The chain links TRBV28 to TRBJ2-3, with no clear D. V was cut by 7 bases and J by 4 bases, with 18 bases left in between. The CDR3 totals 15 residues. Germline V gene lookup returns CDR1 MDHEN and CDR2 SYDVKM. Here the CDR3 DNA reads TGTGCCAGCAATAGCCCAAGTGTTCTATCAGATACGCAGTATTTT. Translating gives CASNSPSVLSDTQYF.

CDR3: CASSLDSYTEAFF. DNA of the CDR3: TGTGCCAGCAGCTTAGACAGTTACACTGAAGCTTTCTTT. The rearrangement joins TRBV7-9 to TRBJ1-1; D gene ambiguous. Germline V gene lookup returns CDR1 SEHNR and CDR2 FQNEAQ (reference sequence). The CDR3 spans 13 residues. Trimming left V 1 base short and J 3 bases short, with 6 bases between.

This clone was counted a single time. CDR3 sequence (DNA): TGTGCCAGCAGCTTAACCCCCAGGGCTGGGGCCAACGTCCTGACTTTC. Translated: CASSLTPRAGANVLTF. The chain couples TRBV7-3 to TRBJ2-6; tentative D call: TRBD1 (5 bases). The V gene's germline CDR1 is SGHTA and CDR2 FQGTGA. Trimming took off 0 bases at V and 2 bases at J, with 8 bases between the two ends. This CDR3 has 16 amino acids.

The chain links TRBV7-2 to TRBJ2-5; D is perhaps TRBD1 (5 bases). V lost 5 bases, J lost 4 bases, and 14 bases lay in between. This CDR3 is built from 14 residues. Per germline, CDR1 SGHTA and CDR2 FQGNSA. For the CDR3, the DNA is TGTGCCAGCAGCCCCCTGGGGCTCGGAGAGACCCAGTACTTC. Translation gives CASSPLGLGETQYF.

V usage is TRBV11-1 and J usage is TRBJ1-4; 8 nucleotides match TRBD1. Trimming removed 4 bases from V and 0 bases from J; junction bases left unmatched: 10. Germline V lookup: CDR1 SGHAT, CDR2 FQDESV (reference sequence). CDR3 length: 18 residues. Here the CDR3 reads CASSSGQGKGATNEKLFF. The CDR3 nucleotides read TGTGCCAGCAGCTCCGGACAGGGAAAAGGTGCAACTAATGAAAAACTGTTTTTT.

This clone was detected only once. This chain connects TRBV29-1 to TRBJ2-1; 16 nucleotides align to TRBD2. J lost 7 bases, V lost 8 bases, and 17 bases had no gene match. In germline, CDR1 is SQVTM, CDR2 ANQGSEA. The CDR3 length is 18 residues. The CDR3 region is CSTTPPGLAGGAENEQFF. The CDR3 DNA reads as TGCAGCACCACCCCCCCGGGACTAGCGGGGGGGGCCGAAAATGAGCAGTTCTTC.

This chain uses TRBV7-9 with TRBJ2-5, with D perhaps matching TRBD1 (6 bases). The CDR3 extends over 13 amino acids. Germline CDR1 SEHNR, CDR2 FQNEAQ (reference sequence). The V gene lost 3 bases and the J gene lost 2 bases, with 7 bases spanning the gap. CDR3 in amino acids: CASSFGQQETQYF. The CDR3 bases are TGTGCCAGCAGCTTCGGACAGCAAGAGACCCAGTACTTC.

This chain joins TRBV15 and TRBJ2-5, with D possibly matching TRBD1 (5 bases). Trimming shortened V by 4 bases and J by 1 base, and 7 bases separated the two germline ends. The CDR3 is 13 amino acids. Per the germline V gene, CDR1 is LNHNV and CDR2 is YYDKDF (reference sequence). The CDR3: CATSTDSQETQYF. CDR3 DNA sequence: TGTGCCACCAGCACAGACAGCCAAGAGACCCAGTACTTC.

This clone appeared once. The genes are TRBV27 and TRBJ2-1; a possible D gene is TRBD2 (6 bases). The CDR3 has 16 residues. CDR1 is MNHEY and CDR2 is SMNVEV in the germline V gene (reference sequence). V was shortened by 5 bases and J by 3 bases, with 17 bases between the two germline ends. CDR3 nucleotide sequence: TGTGCCAGCAGTCGGGAGCCTCTACTGGGCTACAATGAGCAGTTCTTC. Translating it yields CASSREPLLGYNEQFF.

CDR3 region: CASSFIIGTVLNTEAFF. The DNA for the CDR3 is TGTGCCAGCAGCTTTATTATAGGGACAGTCCTGAACACTGAAGCTTTCTTT. This chain joins TRBV7-9 and TRBJ1-1; 7 nucleotides align to TRBD1. The ends lost 3 bases at V and 0 bases at J; junction bases unmatched: 10. The V gene's germline CDR1 is SEHNR and CDR2 FQNEAQ (reference sequence). The CDR3 has 17 residues.

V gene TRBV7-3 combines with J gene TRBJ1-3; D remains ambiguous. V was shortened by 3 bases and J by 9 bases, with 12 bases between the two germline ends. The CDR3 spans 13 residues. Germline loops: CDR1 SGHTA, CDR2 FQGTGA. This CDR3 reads CASSLSDGSTIYF. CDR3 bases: TGTGCCAGCAGCTTGAGTGACGGGAGCACCATATATTTT.

Here the CDR3 reads CASSPERGGGPQETQYF. The CDR3 DNA follows: TGTGCCAGCTCACCAGAACGCGGGGGGGGCCCACAAGAGACCCAGTACTTC. The chain combines TRBV18 with TRBJ2-5, with 9 bases aligning to TRBD2. CDR1 is KGHSH, CDR2 LQKENI, per germline. This CDR3 contains 17 residues. V shed 2 bases, J shed 2 bases, and the junction held 9 bases outside the gene matches.

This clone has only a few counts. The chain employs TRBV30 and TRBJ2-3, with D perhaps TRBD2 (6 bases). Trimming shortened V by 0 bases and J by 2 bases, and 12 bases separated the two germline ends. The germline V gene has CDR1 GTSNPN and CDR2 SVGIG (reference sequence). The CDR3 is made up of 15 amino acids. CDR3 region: CAWSVTGGNTDTQYF. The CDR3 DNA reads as TGTGCCTGGAGTGTAACCGGGGGTAACACAGATACGCAGTATTTT. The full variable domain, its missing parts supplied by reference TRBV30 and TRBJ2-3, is SQTIHQWPATLVQPVGSPLSLECTVEGTSNPNLYWYRQAAGRGLQLLFYSVGIGQISSEVPQNLSASRPQDRQFILSSKKLLLSDSGFYLCAWSVTGGNTDTQYFGPGTRLTVL.

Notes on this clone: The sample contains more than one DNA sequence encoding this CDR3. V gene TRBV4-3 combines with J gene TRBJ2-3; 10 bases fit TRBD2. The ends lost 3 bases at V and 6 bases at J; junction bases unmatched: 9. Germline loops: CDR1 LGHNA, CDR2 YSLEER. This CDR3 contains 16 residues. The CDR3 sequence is CASSQGSGGARDTQYF. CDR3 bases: TGCGCCAGCAGCCAGGGGAGCGGGGGGGCGCGGGATACGCAGTATTTT.

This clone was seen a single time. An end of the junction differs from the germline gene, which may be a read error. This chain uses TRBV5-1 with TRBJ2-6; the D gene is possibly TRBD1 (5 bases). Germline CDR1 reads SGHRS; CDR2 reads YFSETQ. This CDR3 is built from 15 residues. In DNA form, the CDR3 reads TGCGCCAGCAGCCCCTTGGGATCTGGGGCCAACGGCCTGACTTTC. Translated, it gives CASSPLGSGANGLTF.

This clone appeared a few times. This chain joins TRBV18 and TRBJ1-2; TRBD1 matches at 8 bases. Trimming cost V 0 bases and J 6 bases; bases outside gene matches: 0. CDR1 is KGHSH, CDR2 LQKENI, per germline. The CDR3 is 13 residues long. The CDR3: CASSPPTGDGYTF. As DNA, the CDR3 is TGTGCCAGCTCACCACCGACAGGGGATGGCTACACCTTC.

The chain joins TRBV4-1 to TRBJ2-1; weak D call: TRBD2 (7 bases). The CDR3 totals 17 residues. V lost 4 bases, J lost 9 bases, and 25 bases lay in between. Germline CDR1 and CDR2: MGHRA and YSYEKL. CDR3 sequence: CASSPLGGAGVIGEQFF. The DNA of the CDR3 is TGCGCCAGCAGCCCCCTAGGGGGGGCTGGGGTAATCGGTGAGCAGTTCTTC.

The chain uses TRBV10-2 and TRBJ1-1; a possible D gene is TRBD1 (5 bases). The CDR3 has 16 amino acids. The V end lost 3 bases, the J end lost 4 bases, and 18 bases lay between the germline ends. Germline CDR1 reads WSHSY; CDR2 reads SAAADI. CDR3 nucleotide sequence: TGCGCCAGCAGTGAAGAGGTAGCAGGGTGGGCCACTGAAGCTTTCTTT. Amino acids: CASSEEVAGWATEAFF.

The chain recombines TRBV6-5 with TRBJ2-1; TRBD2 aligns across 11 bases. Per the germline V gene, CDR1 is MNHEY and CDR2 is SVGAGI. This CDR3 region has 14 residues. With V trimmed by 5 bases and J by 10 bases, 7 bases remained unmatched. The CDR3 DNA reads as TGTGCCAGCAGTCGACTAGCGGGATTAAGGGAGCAGTTCTTC. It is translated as CASSRLAGLREQFF.

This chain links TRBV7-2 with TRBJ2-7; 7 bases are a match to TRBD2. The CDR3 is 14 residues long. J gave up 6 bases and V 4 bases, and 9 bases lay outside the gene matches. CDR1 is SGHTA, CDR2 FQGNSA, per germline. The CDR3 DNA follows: TGTGCCAGCAGCTCCTCTTTGGGGGGGAGCGAGCAGTACTTC. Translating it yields CASSSSLGGSEQYF.

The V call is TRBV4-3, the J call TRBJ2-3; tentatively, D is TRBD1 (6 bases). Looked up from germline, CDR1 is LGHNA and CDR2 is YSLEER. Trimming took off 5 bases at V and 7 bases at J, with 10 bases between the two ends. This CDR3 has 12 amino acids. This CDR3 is CASSTGSNTQYF. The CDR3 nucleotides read TGCGCCAGCAGCACAGGGTCTAATACGCAGTATTTT.

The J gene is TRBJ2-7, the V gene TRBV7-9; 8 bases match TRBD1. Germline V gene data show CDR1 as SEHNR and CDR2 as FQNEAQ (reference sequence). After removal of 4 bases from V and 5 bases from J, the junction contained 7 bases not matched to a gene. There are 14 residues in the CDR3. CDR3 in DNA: TGTGCCAGCAGCTCAAGACAGGGGAGGAACGAGCAGTACTTC. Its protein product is CASSSRQGRNEQYF.

CDR3 nucleotides: TGTGCCAGCAGCCCGAGACTGTCCCACTACGAGCAGTACTTC. Its protein is CASSPRLSHYEQYF. V gene TRBV11-1 combines with J gene TRBJ2-7; D gene unclear. V dropped 5 bases and J dropped 3 bases, with 14 bases sitting between them. Germline V gene sequence: CDR1 SGHAT, CDR2 FQDESV (reference sequence). CDR3 size: 14 residues.